Included here is one TCR beta chain sequence, with context. Its antigen is not identified. V lost 0 bases to trimming and J lost 6 bases, with 4 bases between them. CDR1 and CDR2 (germline): LGHNA, YNFKEQ. The CDR3 contains 12 residues. Before the COVID-19 pandemic, during about 2011-2019, CD4+ T cells were taken from unexposed donors. Isolation of CD4+ T cells took place after less than twelve days in culture. Half the medium was replaced with IL-2 medium on days 3 and 7. This sample was included in a study of CD4 T cells in relation to SARS-CoV-2 and coronaviruses. Study-level information: After roughly 9 days of antigen culture, PBMC TCR beta CDR3s were sequenced.

Findings and limits, study-wide: No donor gave both pre-pandemic and post-infection samples.

Data came from immunoSEQ multiplex PCR; TCRdb stores just in-frame clones and leaves some out. The table lists roughly 25,000 clones, roughly four fifths of them singletons. This chain joins TRBV4-2 and TRBJ2-3; no reliable D call. The source is a human donor in good health. The sequenced sample consisted of CD4+ T cells from PBMCs, cultured in vitro. The CDR3 here is CASSQDSDTQYF. The CDR3 nucleotides are TGTGCCAGCAGCCAAGATTCTGATACGCAGTATTTT.